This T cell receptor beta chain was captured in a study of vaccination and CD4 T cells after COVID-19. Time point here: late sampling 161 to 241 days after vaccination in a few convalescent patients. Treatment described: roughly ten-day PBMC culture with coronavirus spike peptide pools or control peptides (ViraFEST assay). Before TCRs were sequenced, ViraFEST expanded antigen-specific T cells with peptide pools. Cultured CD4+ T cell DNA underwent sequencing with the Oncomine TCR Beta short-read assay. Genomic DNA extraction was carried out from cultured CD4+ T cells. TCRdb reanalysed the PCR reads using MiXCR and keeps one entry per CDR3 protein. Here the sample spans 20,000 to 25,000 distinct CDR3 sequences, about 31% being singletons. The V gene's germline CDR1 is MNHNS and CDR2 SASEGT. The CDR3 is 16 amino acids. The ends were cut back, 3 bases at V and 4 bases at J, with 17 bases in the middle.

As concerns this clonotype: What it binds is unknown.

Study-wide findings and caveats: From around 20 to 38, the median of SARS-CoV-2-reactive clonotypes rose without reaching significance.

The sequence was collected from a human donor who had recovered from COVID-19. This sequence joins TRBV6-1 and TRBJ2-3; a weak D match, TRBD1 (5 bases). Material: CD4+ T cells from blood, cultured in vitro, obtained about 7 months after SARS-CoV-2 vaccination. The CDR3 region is CASSDPAGRRSDTQYF. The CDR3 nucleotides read TGTGCCAGCAGTGACCCGGCAGGGCGACGGTCAGATACGCAGTATTTT.